The 17 T cell receptor beta chains below were found in one sample sequenced in a study of shared clonotypes between healthy human individuals. The protocol was immunoSEQ multiplex PCR, while the TCRdb copy is restricted to in-frame clones and leaves out a portion. The sample holds around 100,000 clones, around two thirds seen once. Sequenced input: memory CD8+ T cells sorted from blood. As for subset: CD45RO+ cells pooled with CCR7-negative TemRA cells. These receptor sequences come from a woman in her 30s in good health.

V usage is TRBV2 and J usage is TRBJ1-1; D perhaps matches TRBD1 (5 bases). Germline values: CDR1 SNHLY, CDR2 FYNNEI. The germline V and J ends were trimmed by 2 bases and 6 bases, with 10 bases remaining between them. The CDR3 contains 13 residues. The CDR3 loop reads CASSEWTGAEAFF. DNA for the CDR3: TGTGCCAGCAGTGAATGGACGGGGGCTGAAGCTTTCTTT.

Regarding this clone: Relative to the germline gene, one junction end is altered; a read error may explain this. The V call is TRBV6-7, the J call TRBJ2-5, with D perhaps assigned TRBD1 or TRBD2 (8 bases each). TRBV6-7 belongs to the ORF category, with a function that is uncertain. CDR3 size: 17 residues. In nucleotides, the CDR3 is TGTGCCAGCAATTTGACAGGGGAGGAGACTAGCGCCCTCGGAGGGGACTTC. Translating gives CASNLTGEETSALGGDF.

This clone was recorded a few times. This chain uses TRBV4-1 with TRBJ2-1, with 7 bases matching TRBD2. V lost 4 bases and J lost 6; bases outside the gene matches: 18. This CDR3 spans 18 amino acids. Germline V lookup: CDR1 MGHRA, CDR2 YSYEKL. Written as DNA, the CDR3 is TGCGCCAGCAGCCTTACCATTAGCGGGTCCGTCGCATCCAATGAGCAGTTCTTC. It specifies CASSLTISGSVASNEQFF.

The sample holds one count of this clone. V and J are TRBV4-1 and TRBJ2-7; 14 bases match TRBD2. Germline CDR1 is MGHRA and CDR2 is YSYEKL. This CDR3 spans 16 amino acids. J lost 7 bases, V lost 5 bases, and 10 bases had no gene match. CDR3 coding DNA: TGCGCCAGCAGCGTGGGACTAGCGGGAGAGGATCGTGAGCAGTACTTC. It encodes CASSVGLAGEDREQYF.

V and J are TRBV29-1 and TRBJ2-7, with a tentative D call TRBD1 (6 bases). The CDR3 has 15 residues. The germline V gene has CDR1 SQVTM and CDR2 ANQGSEA. Trimming pared 2 bases from V and 3 bases from J, leaving 17 bases between. The CDR3 nucleotides are TGCAGCGTTGAACTGGGGGCCTTGCAGGGCTACGAGCAGTACTTC. Protein product: CSVELGALQGYEQYF.

The chain is built from TRBV5-6 and TRBJ2-5; no definite D call. Germline CDR1 is SGHDT and CDR2 is YYEEEE. CDR3 size: 14 residues. V shed 0 bases and J shed 2 bases, with 8 bases lying between them. CDR3 in DNA: TGTGCCAGCAGCTTGGTCGGTACTCAAGAGACCCAGTACTTC. It yields the protein CASSLVGTQETQYF.

This clone was detected only a few times. The chain employs TRBV19 and TRBJ2-3, with D perhaps matching TRBD1 or TRBD2 (5 bases each). V lost 7 bases and J 0 bases, leaving 14 bases between the germline ends. The CDR3 totals 15 residues. CDR1 and CDR2 from the germline V gene are LNHDA and SQIVND (reference sequence). In nucleotides, the CDR3 is TGTGCCAGTACCCCCTTTGGGACGAGCACAGATACGCAGTATTTT. It encodes CASTPFGTSTDTQYF.

The chain has TRBV11-2 and TRBJ2-1; TRBD2 aligns across 8 bases. This CDR3 has 15 residues. The trim removed 6 bases at V and 6 bases at J, leaving 10 bases unmatched. Per germline, CDR1 SGHAT and CDR2 FQNNGV. The CDR3, as DNA: TGTGCCAGCAGACCCAGCGGGGGAGGATCCAATGAGCAGTTCTTC. Protein sequence: CASRPSGGGSNEQFF.

The sample holds many counts of this clone. The chain joins TRBV27 to TRBJ2-1; D is unclear. The germline V gene has CDR1 MNHEY and CDR2 SMNVEV (reference sequence). The CDR3 has 14 residues. V shed 5 bases and J shed 1 base, with 9 bases lying between them. CDR3 amino acids: CASSIQISYNEQFF. CDR3 nucleotides: TGTGCCAGCAGTATCCAGATTTCCTACAATGAGCAGTTCTTC.

Only a few counts were recorded for this clone. V gene TRBV6-4 combines with J gene TRBJ2-1; TRBD2 matches at 14 bases. The CDR3 has 16 amino acids. Looked up from germline, CDR1 is MRHNA and CDR2 is SNTAGT. V dropped 2 bases and J dropped 9; count of bases not matched to a gene: 6. The CDR3 loop reads CASSDRGLAGAGEQFF. As DNA, the CDR3 is TGTGCCAGCAGTGACCGGGGACTAGCGGGAGCGGGTGAGCAGTTCTTC.

The chain has TRBV28 and TRBJ2-6; D remains unclear. V lost 5 bases and J 1 base, leaving 9 bases between the germline ends. CDR3 length equals 15 residues. Germline values: CDR1 MDHEN, CDR2 SYDVKM. The CDR3 bases are TGTGCCAGCAGTCCCCCCACGTCTGGGGCCAACGTCCTGACTTTC. Translating it yields CASSPPTSGANVLTF.

The rearrangement joins TRBV4-1 to TRBJ2-2; D tentatively fits TRBD1 or TRBD2 (5 bases each). Germline values: CDR1 MGHRA, CDR2 YSYEKL. Trimming left V 2 bases short and J 6 bases short, with 7 bases between. This CDR3 comprises 13 residues. The CDR3 DNA reads TGCGCCAGCAGCCAACAGGGACCCGGGGAGCTGTTTTTT. Its translation: CASSQQGPGELFF.

The chain is built from TRBV15 and TRBJ1-1; 7 positions agree with TRBD1. CDR1 is LNHNV and CDR2 is YYDKDF in the germline V gene (reference sequence). There are 15 residues in the CDR3. V shed 2 bases, J shed 8 bases, and the junction held 11 bases outside the gene matches. CDR3 in DNA: TGTGCCACCAGCAGACAAACAGGGGCCGGGGCGGAAGCTTTCTTT. This codes for CATSRQTGAGAEAFF.

The gene calls are TRBV28 and TRBJ2-7; D may be TRBD2 (6 bases). The ends were cut back, 6 bases at V and 0 bases at J, with 24 bases in the middle. There are 18 residues in the CDR3. Germline-derived CDR1 and CDR2 are MDHEN and SYDVKM. CDR3 DNA sequence: TGTGCCAGCAGGAGGGACTCCCGCCCCGCGGGGAGCTCCTACGAGCAGTACTTC. Translating gives CASRRDSRPAGSSYEQYF.

The chain recombines TRBV13 with TRBJ2-1, with a tentative D call TRBD2 (5 bases). CDR3 length: 14 amino acids. Trimming cost V 1 base and J 7 bases, with 11 bases left between them. Germline V gene lookup returns CDR1 PRHDT and CDR2 FYEKMQ (reference sequence). The CDR3 is CASSLEGELNEQFF. The CDR3 DNA follows: TGTGCCAGCAGCTTAGAGGGAGAGTTAAATGAGCAGTTCTTC.

This chain links TRBV10-1 with TRBJ1-1; maybe TRBD1 (6 bases). This CDR3 has 14 amino acids. Germline CDR1 and CDR2: WNHNN and SYGVQD (reference sequence). V shed 6 bases and J shed 4 bases, with 15 bases lying between them. CDR3 residues: CASREGGHGTEAFF. DNA of the CDR3: TGCGCCAGCAGGGAGGGGGGGCATGGCACTGAAGCTTTCTTT.

V usage is TRBV4-1 and J usage is TRBJ1-1; unclear D gene. Germline V gene sequence: CDR1 MGHRA, CDR2 YSYEKL. The germline V and J ends were trimmed by 0 bases and 1 base, with 21 bases remaining between them. The CDR3 totals 19 residues. The CDR3 reads CASSQDQVLVAAENTEAFF. The CDR3 DNA sequence: TGCGCCAGCAGCCAAGATCAGGTCTTGGTGGCGGCTGAGAACACTGAAGCTTTCTTT.